Here is one T cell receptor beta chain with its context. These data are taken from a study of blood T cell repertoires in COVID-19. Study information: PBMCs, B-cell-depleted T cells, or T cells provided the cDNA or gDNA that made up the material.

The CDR3 has 12 amino acids. V shed 6 bases and J shed 2 bases, with 11 bases lying between them. Looked up from germline, CDR1 is SQVTM and CDR2 is ANQGSEA. Original data processing: Using reference gene primer amplification, nucleated cell counts were estimated. Clones were sequenced by immunoSEQ multiplex PCR, and TCRdb holds only the in-frame ones, with some missing. That table is the source of V, J and clone size, and D and trimming were worked out from the DNA. The sample lists 200,000 or so clones; approximately 90% were seen once. Specimen: peripheral blood. The clonotype comes from a man in his sixties or seventies with active or convalescent COVID-19. V is TRBV29-1 and J is TRBJ2-7; possible D gene TRBD2, 5 bases. In nucleotides, the CDR3 is TGCAGCGTGGAGGACGGAACCTACGAGCAGTACTTC. Translation: CSVEDGTYEQYF.